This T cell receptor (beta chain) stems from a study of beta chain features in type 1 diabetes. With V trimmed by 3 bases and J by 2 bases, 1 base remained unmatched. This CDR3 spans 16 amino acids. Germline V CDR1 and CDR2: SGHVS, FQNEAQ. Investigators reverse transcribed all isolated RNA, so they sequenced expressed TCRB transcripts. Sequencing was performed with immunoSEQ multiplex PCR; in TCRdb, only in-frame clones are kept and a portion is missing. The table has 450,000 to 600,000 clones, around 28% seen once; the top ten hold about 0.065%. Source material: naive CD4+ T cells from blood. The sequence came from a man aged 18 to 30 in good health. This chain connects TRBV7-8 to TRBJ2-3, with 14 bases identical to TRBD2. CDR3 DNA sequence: TGTGCCAGCAGCTTGACTAGCGGGAGGGCCACAGATACGCAGTATTTT. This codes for CASSLTSGRATDTQYF.